A selection of T cell receptor beta chains follows, all from one sample in a study of T cell repertoires in cytomegalovirus infection. TCRdb processed the reads anew with MiXCR; each CDR3 protein has one entry. The top ten clones hold 48% of a sample with fewer than 650,000 distinct CDR3 sequences, about 39% of them seen once. Their antigen targets remain unknown. This material consisted of cultured PBMCs, taken from culture after CMV antigen stimulation. Every receptor here comes from a human donor in good health (CMV status not recorded). Some clones in this sample may be carry-over from other donors' samples. CDR3s include the opening cysteine and the closing phenylalanine or tryptophan. The D gene is left open where the match is weak. Rows give clone size only sometimes, using once, few, many, or a class for an expanded clone.

D gene	V gene	J gene	clone size	CDR3 protein	CDR3 DNA
TRBD2	TRBV18	TRBJ2-2	-	CASSPQRGGRNTGELFF	TGTGCCAGCTCACCACAGCGGGGGGGCCGGAACACCGGGGAGCTGTTTTTT
TRBD1	TRBV28	TRBJ2-5	-	CASGELQGEAKETQYF	TGTGCCAGCGGAGAACTGCAGGGGGAAGCAAAAGAGACCCAGTACTTC
TRBD2	TRBV7-8	TRBJ2-3	few	CASSLDGGAGDTQYF	TGTGCCAGCAGCTTAGACGGGGGGGCAGGGGATACGCAGTATTTT
TRBD2	TRBV19	TRBJ2-1	-	CASSILLAGGLYNEQFF	TGTGCCAGTAGTATCTTACTAGCGGGAGGCCTCTACAATGAGCAGTTCTTC
-	TRBV6-1	TRBJ1-5	few	CATAPAGGDHPNQPQHF	TGTGCCACCGCGCCGGCGGGGGGAGACCACCCCAATCAGCCCCAGCATTTT
-	TRBV7-2	TRBJ1-2	-	CASTPPGETQQTF	TGTGCCAGCACCCCCCCTGGGGAGACACAGCAGACCTTC
-	TRBV7-2	TRBJ2-4	many	CASSPRTRSNIQYF	TGTGCCAGCAGCCCCAGGACGAGAAGCAACATTCAGTACTTC
TRBD1	TRBV7-2	TRBJ2-3	-	CATTDRTSTDTQYF	TGTGCCACCACGGACAGGACGAGCACAGATACGCAGTATTTT
-	TRBV28	TRBJ2-2	-	CASFSWDTGELFF	TGTGCCAGCTTCTCCTGGGACACCGGGGAGCTGTTTTTT
-	TRBV4-1	TRBJ2-5	-	CASSQVGLAKGETQYF	TGCGCCAGCAGCCAAGTGGGCCTAGCGAAGGGGGAGACCCAGTACTTC
TRBD2	TRBV10-3	TRBJ2-1	many	CAISESSGGNEQFF	TGTGCCATCAGTGAGTCTAGCGGGGGGAATGAGCAGTTCTTC
TRBD1	TRBV11-2	TRBJ2-2	few	CASSPNTGGSTGELFF	TGTGCCAGCAGCCCAAACACAGGGGGTTCCACCGGGGAGCTGTTTTTT
TRBD2	TRBV6-6	TRBJ2-1	few	CASSPPGGRGREQFF	TGTGCCAGCAGCCCCCCGGGAGGGCGCGGTCGTGAGCAGTTCTTC
-	TRBV19	TRBJ2-2	few	CASSTLAGELFF	TGTGCCAGTAGTACACTGGCCGGGGAGCTGTTTTTT
-	TRBV10-3	TRBJ1-5	-	CAISESIGGYQPQHF	TGTGCCATCAGTGAGTCGATAGGGGGTTACCAGCCCCAGCATTTT
-	TRBV7-6	TRBJ2-5	few	CASSPRDFYKETQYF	TGTGCCAGCAGCCCCCGGGACTTCTATAAAGAGACCCAGTACTTC
TRBD1	TRBV7-2	TRBJ2-7	-	CASSPYRGPYEQYF	TGTGCCAGCAGCCCCTACAGGGGTCCATACGAGCAGTACTTC
TRBD2	TRBV20-1	TRBJ2-1	-	CSASLTSGFNNEQFF	TGCAGTGCTAGTTTAACTAGCGGGTTTAACAATGAGCAGTTCTTC
-	TRBV28	TRBJ1-5	-	CASSTRDRNSNQPQHF	TGTGCCAGCAGTACCAGAGACAGGAATAGCAATCAGCCCCAGCATTTT
-	TRBV20-1	TRBJ1-1	few	CSAAPAWGRGTEAFF	TGCAGTGCTGCACCTGCTTGGGGGCGTGGGACTGAAGCTTTCTTT
TRBD2	TRBV7-2	TRBJ2-5	many	CASSTGLAGETQYF	TGTGCCAGCAGCACGGGACTAGCGGGGGAGACCCAGTACTTC
-	TRBV18	TRBJ1-5	-	CASSPQGSSNQPQHF	TGTGCCAGCTCACCTCAGGGATCGAGCAATCAGCCCCAGCATTTT
TRBD2	TRBV11-1	TRBJ2-3	few	CASSFGTSSFGWTDTQYF	TGTGCCAGCAGCTTTGGGACTAGCTCTTTTGGATGGACAGATACGCAGTATTTT
-	TRBV19	TRBJ1-1	once	CASSIDRVSEAFF	TGTGCCAGTAGTATAGACCGGGTTTCTGAAGCTTTCTTT
-	TRBV18	TRBJ2-5	-	CASSRGRIQETQYF	TGTGCCAGCTCACGGGGACGGATCCAAGAGACCCAGTACTTC
-	TRBV7-2	TRBJ1-4	many	CASSRRQSSTNEKLFF	TGTGCCAGCAGCCGACGACAATCCTCAACTAATGAAAAACTGTTTTTT
-	TRBV6-6	TRBJ2-3	few	CASSLTHSTDTQYF	TGTGCCAGCAGTCTTACCCACAGCACAGATACGCAGTATTTT
TRBD2	TRBV7-6	TRBJ2-1	-	CASSFERGGHNEQFF	TGTGCCAGCAGCTTCGAGCGGGGGGGCCACAATGAGCAGTTCTTC
TRBD1	TRBV27	TRBJ2-3	-	CASSQILTGGVGPDTQYF	TGTGCCAGCAGTCAAATTTTAACAGGGGGCGTGGGGCCAGATACGCAGTATTTT
-	TRBV10-3	TRBJ2-1	-	CAIMGGGQLNEQFF	TGTGCCATCATGGGCGGGGGACAGTTGAATGAGCAGTTCTTC
-	TRBV6-1	TRBJ1-5	-	CASTTGNQPQHF	TGTGCCAGCACCACGGGCAATCAGCCCCAGCATTTT
-	TRBV6-1	TRBJ1-6	many	CASSLGFTEIYNSPLHF	TGTGCCAGCAGCTTAGGCTTTACAGAAATCTATAATTCACCCCTCCACTTT
-	TRBV11-1	TRBJ2-5	-	CASSSSWGETQYF	TGTGCCAGCAGCTCTAGCTGGGGGGAGACCCAGTACTTC
-	TRBV28	TRBJ2-1	-	CASRGSSWNEQFF	TGTGCCAGCAGGGGTTCTTCCTGGAATGAGCAGTTCTTC
-	TRBV4-3	TRBJ2-7	-	CASSQDSPTGPYEQYF	TGCGCCAGCAGCCAAGATAGTCCAACGGGTCCTTACGAGCAGTACTTC
-	TRBV6-1	TRBJ2-5	-	CASSYGPGQETQYF	TGTGCCAGCAGTTATGGCCCGGGGCAAGAGACCCAGTACTTC
TRBD1	TRBV7-6	TRBJ2-7	-	CASSFGDIDREWIPYEQYF	TGTGCCAGCAGCTTCGGAGATATTGACAGGGAATGGATTCCCTACGAGCAGTACTTC
-	TRBV20-1	TRBJ2-1	-	CSARGGTSYNEQFF	TGCAGTGCTAGAGGGGGGACATCTTACAATGAGCAGTTCTTC
TRBD1	TRBV5-1	TRBJ1-1	-	CASSLAGAPGGGSRPLNIQAFF	TGCGCCAGCAGCTTGGCCGGTGCGCCAGGGGGCGGTTCCAGGCCTCTTAACATCCAAGCTTTCTTT
TRBD2	TRBV7-2	TRBJ2-2	many	CASSLGLAGNTGELFF	TGTGCCAGCAGCTTAGGGCTAGCGGGGAATACCGGGGAGCTGTTTTTT
-	TRBV7-6	TRBJ2-5	few	CASSPDGWDPGGETQYF	TGTGCCAGCAGCCCAGACGGCTGGGACCCCGGAGGAGAGACCCAGTACTTC